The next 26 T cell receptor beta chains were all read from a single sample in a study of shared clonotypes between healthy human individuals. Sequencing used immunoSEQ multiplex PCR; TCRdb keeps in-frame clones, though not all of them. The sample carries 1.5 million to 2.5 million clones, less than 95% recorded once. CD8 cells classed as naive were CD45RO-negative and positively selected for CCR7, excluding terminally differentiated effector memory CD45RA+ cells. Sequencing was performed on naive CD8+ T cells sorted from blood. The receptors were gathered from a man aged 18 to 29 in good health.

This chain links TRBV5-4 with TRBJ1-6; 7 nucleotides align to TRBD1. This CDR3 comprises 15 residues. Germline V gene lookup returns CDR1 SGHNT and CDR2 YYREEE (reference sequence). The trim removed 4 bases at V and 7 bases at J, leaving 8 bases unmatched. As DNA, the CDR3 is TGTGCCAGCAGCCCTCGACAGGGAGGGAATTCACCCCTCCACTTT. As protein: CASSPRQGGNSPLHF.

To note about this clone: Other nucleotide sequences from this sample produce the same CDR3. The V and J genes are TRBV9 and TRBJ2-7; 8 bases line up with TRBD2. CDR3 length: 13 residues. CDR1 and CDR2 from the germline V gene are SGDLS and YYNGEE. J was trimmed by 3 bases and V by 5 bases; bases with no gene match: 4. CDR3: CASSAGGDYEQYF. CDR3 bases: TGTGCCAGCAGTGCGGGGGGAGACTACGAGCAGTACTTC.

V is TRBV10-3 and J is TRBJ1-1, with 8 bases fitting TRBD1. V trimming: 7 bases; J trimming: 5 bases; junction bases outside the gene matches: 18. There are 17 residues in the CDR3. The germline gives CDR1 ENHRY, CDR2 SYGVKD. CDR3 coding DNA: TGTGCCATCACAGCCTTGGGTGTGAGACAGGGGAGAACTGAAGCTTTCTTT. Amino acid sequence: CAITALGVRQGRTEAFF.

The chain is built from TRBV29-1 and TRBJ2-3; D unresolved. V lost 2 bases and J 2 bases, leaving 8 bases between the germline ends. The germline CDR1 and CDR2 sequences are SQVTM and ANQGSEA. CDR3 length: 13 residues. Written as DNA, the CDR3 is TGCAGCGTTGAAAGGGATTACACAGATACGCAGTATTTT. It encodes CSVERDYTDTQYF.

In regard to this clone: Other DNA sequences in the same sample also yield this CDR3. CDR3 sequence: CASSQGGSRYGYTF. The CDR3 region has the DNA TGCGCCAGCAGCCAAGGGGGGAGTCGCTATGGCTACACCTTC. This sequence joins TRBV4-1 and TRBJ1-2, with TRBD1 as a possible D gene (5 bases). CDR3 length: 14 residues. Trimming stripped 1 base from V and 4 bases from J, with 10 bases between. Germline V gives CDR1 MGHRA, CDR2 YSYEKL.

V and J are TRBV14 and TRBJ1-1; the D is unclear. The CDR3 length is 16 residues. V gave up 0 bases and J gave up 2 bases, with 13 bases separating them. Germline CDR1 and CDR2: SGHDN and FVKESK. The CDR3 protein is CASSQDLMYGNTEAFF. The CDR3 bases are TGTGCCAGCAGCCAAGATCTAATGTACGGAAACACTGAAGCTTTCTTT.

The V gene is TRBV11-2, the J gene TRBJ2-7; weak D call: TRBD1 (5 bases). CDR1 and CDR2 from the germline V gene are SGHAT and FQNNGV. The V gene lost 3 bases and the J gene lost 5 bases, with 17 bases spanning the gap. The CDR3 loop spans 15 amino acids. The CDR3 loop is CASSLTQGLAHEQYF. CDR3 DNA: TGTGCCAGCAGCTTGACCCAGGGATTAGCCCACGAGCAGTACTTC.

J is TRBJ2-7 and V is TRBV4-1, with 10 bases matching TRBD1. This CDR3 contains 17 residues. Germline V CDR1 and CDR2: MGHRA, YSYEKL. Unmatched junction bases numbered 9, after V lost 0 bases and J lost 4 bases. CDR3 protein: CASSQEEPGQGTYEQYF. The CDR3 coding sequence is TGCGCCAGCAGCCAAGAGGAACCGGGACAGGGGACGTACGAGCAGTACTTC.

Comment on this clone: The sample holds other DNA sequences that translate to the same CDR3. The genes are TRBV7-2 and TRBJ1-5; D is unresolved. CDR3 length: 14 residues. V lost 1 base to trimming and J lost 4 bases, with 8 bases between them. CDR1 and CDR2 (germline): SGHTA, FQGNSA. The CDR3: CASSLGGWNQPQHF. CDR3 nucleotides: TGTGCCAGCAGCTTAGGAGGATGGAATCAGCCCCAGCATTTT. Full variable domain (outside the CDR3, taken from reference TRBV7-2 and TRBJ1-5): GAGVSQSPSNKVTEKGKDVELRCDPISGHTALYWYRQSLGQGLEFLIYFQGNSAPDKSGLPSDRFSAERTGGSVSTLTIQRTQQEDSAVYLCASSLGGWNQPQHFGDGTRLSIL.

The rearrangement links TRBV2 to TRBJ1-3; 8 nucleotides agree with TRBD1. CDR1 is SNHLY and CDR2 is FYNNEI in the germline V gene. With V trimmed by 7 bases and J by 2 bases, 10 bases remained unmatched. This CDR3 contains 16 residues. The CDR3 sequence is CASTLTGVGTGNTIYF. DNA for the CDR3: TGTGCCAGCACCTTGACAGGGGTTGGTACTGGAAACACCATATATTTT.

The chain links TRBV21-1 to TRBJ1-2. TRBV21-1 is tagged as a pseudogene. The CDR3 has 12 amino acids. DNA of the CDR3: TGTGCCAGCAGCCCGTGGGGTAATGGCTACACCTTC. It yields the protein CASSPWGNGYTF.

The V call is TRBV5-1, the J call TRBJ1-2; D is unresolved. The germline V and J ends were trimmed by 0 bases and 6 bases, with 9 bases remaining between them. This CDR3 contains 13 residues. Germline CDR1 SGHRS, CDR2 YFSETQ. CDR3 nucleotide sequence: TGCGCCAGCAGCTTGGAAGGAATTAATGGCTACACCTTC. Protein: CASSLEGINGYTF.

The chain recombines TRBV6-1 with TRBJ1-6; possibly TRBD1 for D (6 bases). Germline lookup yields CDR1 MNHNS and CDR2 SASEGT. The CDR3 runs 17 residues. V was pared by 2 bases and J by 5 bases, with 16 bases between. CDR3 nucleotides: TGTGCCAGCAGTGAATTCGGAAGGGGGATAGATAATTCACCCCTCCACTTT. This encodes CASSEFGRGIDNSPLHF.

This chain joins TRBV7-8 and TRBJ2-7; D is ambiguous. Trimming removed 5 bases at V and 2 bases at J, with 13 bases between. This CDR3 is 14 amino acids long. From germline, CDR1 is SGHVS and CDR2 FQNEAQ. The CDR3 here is CASSTRSSTYEQYF. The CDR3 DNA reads TGTGCCAGCAGCACAAGGAGCTCTACCTACGAGCAGTACTTC.

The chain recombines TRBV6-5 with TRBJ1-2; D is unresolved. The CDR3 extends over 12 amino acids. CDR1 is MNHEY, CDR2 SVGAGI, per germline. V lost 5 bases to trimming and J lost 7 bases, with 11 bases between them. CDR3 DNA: TGTGCCAGCAGTCTTACCGACGGTGGCTACACCTTC. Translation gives CASSLTDGGYTF.

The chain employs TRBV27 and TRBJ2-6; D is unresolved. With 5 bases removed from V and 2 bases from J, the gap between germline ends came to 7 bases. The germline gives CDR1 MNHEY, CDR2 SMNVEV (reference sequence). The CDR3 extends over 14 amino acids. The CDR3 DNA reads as TGTGCCAGCAGTATATTGGCTGGGGCCAACGTCCTGACTTTC. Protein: CASSILAGANVLTF.

CDR3 protein: CASSESIFSPLHF. CDR3 DNA sequence: TGCGCCAGCAGTGAGTCAATTTTCTCACCCCTCCACTTT. The chain links TRBV10-1 to TRBJ1-6; D remains ambiguous. This CDR3 has 13 residues. The germline V gene encodes CDR1 WNHNN and CDR2 SYGVQD (reference sequence). V lost 0 bases to trimming and J lost 10 bases, with 7 bases between them.

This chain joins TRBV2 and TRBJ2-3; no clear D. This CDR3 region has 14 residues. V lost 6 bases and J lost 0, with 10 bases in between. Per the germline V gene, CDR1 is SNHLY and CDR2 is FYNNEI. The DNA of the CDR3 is TGTGCCAGCAGGTCTAGTGGGAGCACAGATACGCAGTATTTT. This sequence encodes CASRSSGSTDTQYF.

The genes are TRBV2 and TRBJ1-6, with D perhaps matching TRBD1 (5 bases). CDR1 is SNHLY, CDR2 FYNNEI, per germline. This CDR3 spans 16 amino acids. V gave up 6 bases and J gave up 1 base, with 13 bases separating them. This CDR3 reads CASSAAQASYNSPLHF. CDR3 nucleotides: TGTGCCAGCAGCGCCGCACAGGCGTCCTATAATTCACCCCTCCACTTT.

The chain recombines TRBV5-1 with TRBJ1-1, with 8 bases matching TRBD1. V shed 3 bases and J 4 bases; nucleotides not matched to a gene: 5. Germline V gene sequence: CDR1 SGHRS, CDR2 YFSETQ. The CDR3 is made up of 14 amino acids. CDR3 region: CASSWTGLGTEAFF. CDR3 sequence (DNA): TGCGCCAGCAGCTGGACAGGGTTGGGCACTGAAGCTTTCTTT.

The CDR3, as DNA: TGTGCCAGCAGCCCATCGGGCAGGGGGGATGAAAAACTGTTTTTT. It yields the protein CASSPSGRGDEKLFF. The chain combines TRBV7-8 with TRBJ1-4; 7 bases agree with TRBD1. The length of the CDR3 is 15 residues. V shed 5 bases and J 6 bases; nucleotides not matched to a gene: 9. The germline gives CDR1 SGHVS, CDR2 FQNEAQ.

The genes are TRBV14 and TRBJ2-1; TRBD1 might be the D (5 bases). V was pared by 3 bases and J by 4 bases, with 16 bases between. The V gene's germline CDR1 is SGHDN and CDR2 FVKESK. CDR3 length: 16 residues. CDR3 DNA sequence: TGTGCCAGCAGCCACCAGGCCAAGGGGATTTACAATGAGCAGTTCTTC. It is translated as CASSHQAKGIYNEQFF. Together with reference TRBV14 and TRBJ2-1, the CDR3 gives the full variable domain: EAGVTQFPSHSVIEKGQTVTLRCDPISGHDNLYWYRRVMGKEIKFLLHFVKESKQDESGMPNNRFLAERTGGTYSTLKVQPAELEDSGVYFCASSHQAKGIYNEQFFGPGTRLTVL.

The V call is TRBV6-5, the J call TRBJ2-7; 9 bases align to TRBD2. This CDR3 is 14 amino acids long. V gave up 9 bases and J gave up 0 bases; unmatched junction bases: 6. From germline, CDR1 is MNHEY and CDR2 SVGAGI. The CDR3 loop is CASKAGGYSYEQYF. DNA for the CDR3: TGTGCCAGTAAAGCGGGAGGATACTCCTACGAGCAGTACTTC.

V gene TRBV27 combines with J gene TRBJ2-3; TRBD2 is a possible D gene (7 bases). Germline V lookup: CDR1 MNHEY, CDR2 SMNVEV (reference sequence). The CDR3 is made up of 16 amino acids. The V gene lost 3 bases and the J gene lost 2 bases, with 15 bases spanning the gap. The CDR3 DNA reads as TGTGCCAGCAGTTTGATACTAGGGGGGGACACAGATACGCAGTATTTT. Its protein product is CASSLILGGDTDTQYF.

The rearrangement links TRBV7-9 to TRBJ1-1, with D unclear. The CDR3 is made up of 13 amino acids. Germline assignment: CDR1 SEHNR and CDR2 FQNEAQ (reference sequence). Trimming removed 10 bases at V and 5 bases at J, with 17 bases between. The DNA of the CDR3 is TGTGCCATCCGTAGTGGTGGGGATACTGAAGCTTTCTTT. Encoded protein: CAIRSGGDTEAFF.

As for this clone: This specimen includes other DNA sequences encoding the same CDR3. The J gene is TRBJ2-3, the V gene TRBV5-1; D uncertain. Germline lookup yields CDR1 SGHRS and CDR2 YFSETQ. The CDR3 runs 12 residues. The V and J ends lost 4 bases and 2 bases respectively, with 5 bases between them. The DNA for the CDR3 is TGCGCCAGCAGCGGGTACACAGATACGCAGTATTTT. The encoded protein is CASSGYTDTQYF.